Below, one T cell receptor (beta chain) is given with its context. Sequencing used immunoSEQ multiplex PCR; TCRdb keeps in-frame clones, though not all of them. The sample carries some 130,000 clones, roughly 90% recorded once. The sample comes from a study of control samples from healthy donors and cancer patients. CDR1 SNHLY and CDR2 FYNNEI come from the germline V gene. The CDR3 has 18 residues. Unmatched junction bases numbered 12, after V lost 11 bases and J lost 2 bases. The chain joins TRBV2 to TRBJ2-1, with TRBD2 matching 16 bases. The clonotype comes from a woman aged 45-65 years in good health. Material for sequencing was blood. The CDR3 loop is CALGGSGTSGGAYNEQFF. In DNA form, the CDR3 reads TGTGCCCTCGGTGGCAGCGGGACTAGCGGGGGGGCCTACAATGAGCAGTTCTTC.